The sequence of this T cell receptor (beta chain) was determined in a study of OX40 agonist ivuxolimab in advanced cancers. The germline gives CDR1 MDHEN, CDR2 SYDVKM. V was clipped by 2 bases and J by 8 bases; unmatched bases: 6. The CDR3 is made up of 15 amino acids. Libraries were prepared by immunoSEQ multiplex PCR; TCRdb keeps only in-frame clonotypes and omits some of them. Of approximately 10,000 clones detected, roughly 86% appear once; the ten largest clones hold less than 30%. The TCR originated in an adult with an advanced solid tumor such as melanoma, head and neck, liver or kidney cancer. This sequence joins TRBV28 and TRBJ2-1; 10 bases are a match to TRBD2. The source was CD4+ or CD8+ T cells sorted from blood, collected in a trial of the OX40 agonist ivuxolimab. CDR3 sequence (DNA): TGTGCCAGCAGTTTAGGGCTAGCGGGGGTCTATGAGCAGTTCTTC. Protein: CASSLGLAGVYEQFF.